These 26 T cell receptor beta chains were all obtained from the same sample, sequenced in a study of radiotherapy plus CTLA-4 blockade in lung cancer. Produced via immunoSEQ multiplex PCR; TCRdb's table is partial and in-frame only. Here the sample spans around 130,000 clones, about 90% being singletons. This sample comprised peripheral blood, obtained from a patient treated with radiotherapy plus ipilimumab. These receptors all stem from a human donor with non-small cell lung cancer that progressed on radiotherapy plus ipilimumab.

The chain recombines TRBV7-9 with TRBJ2-4; D is possibly TRBD2 (5 bases). Looked up from germline, CDR1 is SEHNR and CDR2 is FQNEAQ (reference sequence). The CDR3 extends over 14 amino acids. Trimming pared 2 bases from V and 7 bases from J, leaving 12 bases between. CDR3 in DNA: TGTGCCAGCAGCTTATCTGGAGGTGGGAACATTCAGTACTTC. As protein: CASSLSGGGNIQYF.

Worth noting for this clone: Germline is not matched at one junction end, which may reflect a read error. The chain has TRBV7-7 and TRBJ2-6; tentatively, D is TRBD1 (6 bases). The CDR3 spans 15 residues. CDR1 is SSHAT and CDR2 is FNYEAQ in the germline V gene (reference sequence). This CDR3 reads CASSRGYSGANVLTF. The DNA of the CDR3 is TGTGCTAGCAGCAGGGGCTACTCTGGGGCCAACGTCCTGACTTTC. The variable domain in full, completed from reference TRBV7-7 and TRBJ2-6, reads GAGVSQSPRYKVTKRGQDVTLRCDPISSHATLYWYQQALGQGPEFLTYFNYEAQPDKSGLPSDRFSAERPEGSISTLTIQRTEQRDSAMYRCASSRGYSGANVLTFGAGSRLTVL.

This sequence joins TRBV6-1 and TRBJ1-4; D is perhaps TRBD1 (5 bases). The CDR3 has 15 residues. Germline values: CDR1 MNHNS, CDR2 SASEGT. V lost 2 bases to trimming and J lost 2 bases, with 9 bases between them. The CDR3, as DNA: TGTGCCAGCAGTGAAATGAGGGACACTAATGAAAAACTGTTTTTT. This encodes CASSEMRDTNEKLFF.

The chain's CDR3 is CASRQPPNTEAFF. CDR3 in DNA: TGTGCCAGCAGGCAACCACCGAACACTGAAGCTTTCTTT. The V call is TRBV2, the J call TRBJ1-1; D uncertain. CDR1 and CDR2 (germline): SNHLY, FYNNEI. The CDR3 totals 13 residues. Trimming took off 6 bases at V and 1 base at J, with 9 bases between the two ends.

The chain couples TRBV5-1 to TRBJ1-5; 7 nucleotides align to TRBD1. Losses at the gene ends were 0 bases for V and 5 bases for J; bases not matched to a gene: 2. The germline gives CDR1 SGHRS, CDR2 YFSETQ. The CDR3 is 14 amino acids. The DNA for the CDR3 is TGCGCCAGCAGCTTGGGGACAGGCCATCAGCCCCAGCATTTT. It is translated as CASSLGTGHQPQHF.

The gene calls are TRBV5-1 and TRBJ1-1; D is perhaps TRBD1 (5 bases). The CDR3 covers 15 residues. With 4 bases removed from V and 3 bases from J, the gap between germline ends came to 16 bases. Germline V CDR1 and CDR2: SGHRS, YFSETQ. CDR3 sequence (DNA): TGCGCCAGCAGCCCCGGGGCAGGGTGGGACACTGAAGCTTTCTTT. Its translation is CASSPGAGWDTEAFF. Full variable domain (remainder filled in from reference TRBV5-1 and TRBJ1-1): KAGVTQTPRYLIKTRGQQVTLSCSPISGHRSVSWYQQTPGQGLQFLFEYFSETQRNKGNFPGRFSGRQFSNSRSEMNVSTLELGDSALYLCASSPGAGWDTEAFFGQGTRLTVV.

The chain has TRBV27 and TRBJ1-4; TRBD1 matches at 8 bases. The CDR3 sequence is 13 residues long. V dropped 4 bases and J dropped 8; count of bases not matched to a gene: 3. Germline loops: CDR1 MNHEY, CDR2 SMNVEV (reference sequence). In DNA form, the CDR3 reads TGTGCCAGCAGTTATCGGACAGGGGAAAAACTGTTTTTT. It yields the protein CASSYRTGEKLFF.

V and J are TRBV6-5 and TRBJ2-7, with D tentatively TRBD1 or TRBD2 (6 bases each). The CDR3 has 15 residues. In germline, CDR1 is MNHEY, CDR2 SVGAGI. V lost 2 bases, J lost 3 bases, and 14 bases lay in between. The CDR3 DNA sequence: TGTGCCAGCAGTTACGCCGTCGGGGGCGGCTACGAGCAGTACTTC. Amino acid sequence: CASSYAVGGGYEQYF.

The rearrangement uses TRBV21-1 and TRBJ2-7. TRBV21-1 is annotated as a pseudogene. There are 18 residues in the CDR3. CDR3 DNA: TGTGCCAGCAGCAAAGTGGGGGGCCTTTTTGGTAGCGGAGACGAGCAGTACTTC. Translating gives CASSKVGGLFGSGDEQYF.

V usage is TRBV15 and J usage is TRBJ1-5; D gene ambiguous. The CDR3 contains 16 residues. V dropped 1 base and J dropped 2 bases, with 12 bases sitting between them. CDR1 and CDR2 (germline): LNHNV, YYDKDF (reference sequence). CDR3 nucleotide sequence: TGTGCCACCAGCAGAGCGGCTCCGTCGGGCAATCAGCCCCAGCATTTT. This sequence encodes CATSRAAPSGNQPQHF. Full variable domain (missing parts from reference TRBV15 and TRBJ1-5): DAMVIQNPRYQVTQFGKPVTLSCSQTLNHNVMYWYQQKSSQAPKLLFHYYDKDFNNEADTPDNFQSRRPNTSFCFLDIRSPGLGDTAMYLCATSRAAPSGNQPQHFGDGTRLSIL.

The chain couples TRBV7-9 to TRBJ1-2; D ambiguous. The CDR3 totals 9 residues. Germline loops: CDR1 SEHNR, CDR2 FQNEAQ (reference sequence). The V and J ends lost 9 bases and 11 bases respectively, with 10 bases between them. The CDR3 region has the DNA TGTGCCAGGACGGGAAGGTACACCTTC. It specifies CARTGRYTF.

V is TRBV19 and J is TRBJ2-1; D may match TRBD1 or TRBD2 (5 bases each). The CDR3 is made up of 14 amino acids. CDR1 is LNHDA and CDR2 is SQIVND in the germline V gene (reference sequence). The germline V and J ends were trimmed by 6 bases and 4 bases, with 13 bases remaining between them. CDR3 sequence reads: CASSEGNIYNEQFF. The DNA of the CDR3 is TGTGCCAGTAGCGAGGGGAACATTTACAATGAGCAGTTCTTC.

The chain has TRBV2 and TRBJ2-2; the D gene is possibly TRBD2 (6 bases). Germline lookup yields CDR1 SNHLY and CDR2 FYNNEI. The V and J ends lost 5 bases and 4 bases respectively, with 11 bases between them. The CDR3 spans 14 residues. The CDR3 nucleotides read TGTGCCAGCAGTAGGGACTTCGTCACCGGGGAGCTGTTTTTT. This gives the protein CASSRDFVTGELFF.

J is TRBJ2-1 and V is TRBV7-8; 8 nucleotides agree with TRBD1. The ends lost 0 bases at V and 8 bases at J; junction bases unmatched: 12. Looked up from germline, CDR1 is SGHVS and CDR2 is FQNEAQ. This CDR3 is built from 17 residues. The CDR3 spells CASSLAAGGANYHEQFF. CDR3 DNA sequence: TGTGCCAGCAGCTTAGCGGCAGGGGGCGCAAATTACCATGAGCAGTTCTTC.

V and J are TRBV29-1 and TRBJ1-2, with 7 bases that match TRBD1. The V gene's germline CDR1 is SQVTM and CDR2 ANQGSEA. This CDR3 has 12 residues. With V trimmed by 6 bases and J by 3 bases, 4 bases remained unmatched. The CDR3 is CSVTGVDYGYTF. CDR3 nucleotides: TGCAGCGTAACAGGGGTTGACTATGGCTACACCTTC.

The V call is TRBV7-8, the J call TRBJ2-1; TRBD2 matches at 8 bases. J was trimmed by 12 bases and V by 1 base; bases with no gene match: 11. Germline CDR1 SGHVS, CDR2 FQNEAQ. The CDR3 totals 15 residues. The CDR3 loop reads CASSLVGTRLWWQFF. The CDR3, as DNA: TGTGCCAGCAGCTTAGTAGGGACTAGACTGTGGTGGCAGTTCTTC.

The rearrangement links TRBV18 to TRBJ2-3; unclear D gene. From germline, CDR1 is KGHSH and CDR2 LQKENI. The CDR3 runs to 13 residues. Trimming removed 2 bases at V and 6 bases at J, with 9 bases between. The CDR3 region has the DNA TGTGCCAGCTCACCAATTTCTGTGGATACGCAGTATTTT. This codes for CASSPISVDTQYF. The full variable domain, in which reference TRBV18 and TRBJ2-3 provide the parts outside the CDR3, is NAGVMQNPRHLVRRRGQEARLRCSPMKGHSHVYWYRQLPEEGLKFMVYLQKENIIDESGMPKERFSAEFPKEGPSILRIQQVVRGDSAAYFCASSPISVDTQYFGPGTRLTVL.

The rearrangement joins TRBV7-6 to TRBJ2-7; maybe TRBD1 (6 bases). The germline V gene has CDR1 SGHVS and CDR2 FNYEAQ. The CDR3 extends over 13 amino acids. Trimming cost V 5 bases and J 4 bases, with 12 bases left between them. The CDR3 bases are TGTGCCAGCAGCGAGGGGGAGTTTTACGAGCAGTACTTC. Protein product: CASSEGEFYEQYF. Complete variable domain (other parts from reference TRBV7-6 and TRBJ2-7): GAGVSQSPRYKVTKRGQDVALRCDPISGHVSLYWYRQALGQGPEFLTYFNYEAQQDKSGLPNDRFSAERPEGSISTLTIQRTEQRDSAMYRCASSEGEFYEQYFGPGTRLTVT.

The chain carries TRBV2 and TRBJ2-2; no definite D call. This CDR3 has 12 amino acids. CDR1 is SNHLY and CDR2 is FYNNEI in the germline V gene. Trimming shortened V by 6 bases and J by 6 bases, and 8 bases separated the two germline ends. Written as DNA, the CDR3 is TGTGCCAGCAGGCCCTCACCCGGGGAGCTGTTTTTT. It codes for CASRPSPGELFF.

The chain links TRBV9 to TRBJ2-3; 10 bases are a match to TRBD2. The V and J ends lost 0 bases and 2 bases, in that order; junction bases with no gene match: 6. The CDR3 totals 17 residues. The germline CDR1 and CDR2 sequences are SGDLS and YYNGEE. CDR3 sequence: CASSVDPSGRATDTQYF. CDR3 DNA: TGTGCCAGCAGCGTAGATCCTAGCGGGAGAGCCACAGATACGCAGTATTTT.

This clone has just one count. This chain connects TRBV2 to TRBJ2-1; no reliable D call. Per germline, CDR1 SNHLY and CDR2 FYNNEI. CDR3 length: 11 amino acids. V was clipped by 4 bases and J by 7 bases, with 5 bases between them. The CDR3: CASSGGNEQFF. The CDR3, as DNA: TGTGCCAGCAGTGGAGGTAATGAGCAGTTCTTC.

The genes are TRBV10-1 and TRBJ2-2; maybe TRBD1 (5 bases). V lost 3 bases and J 5 bases, leaving 10 bases between the germline ends. The germline V gene has CDR1 WNHNN and CDR2 SYGVQD (reference sequence). This CDR3 is built from 14 residues. CDR3 bases: TGCGCCAGCAGTGAAGGTGGGGCTACCGGGGAGCTGTTTTTT. Translation: CASSEGGATGELFF.

This clone was detected a few times. The chain uses TRBV7-2 and TRBJ1-2; unclear D gene. V lost 7 bases to trimming and J lost 2 bases, with 14 bases between them. CDR3 length: 14 residues. The germline V gene encodes CDR1 SGHTA and CDR2 FQGNSA. Here the CDR3 DNA reads TGTGCCAGCACCAGCGGGCCAGCCAACTATGGCTACACCTTC. As protein: CASTSGPANYGYTF.

The rearrangement uses TRBV18 and TRBJ1-2; 11 positions agree with TRBD1. This CDR3 region has 16 residues. Germline CDR1 and CDR2: KGHSH and LQKENI. J gave up 0 bases and V 8 bases, and 8 bases lay outside the gene matches. CDR3 sequence (DNA): TGTGCCAGCACATCGGGACAGGGGGACCCTAACTATGGCTACACCTTC. It specifies CASTSGQGDPNYGYTF.

The chain combines TRBV28 with TRBJ1-1; D unclear. The CDR3 runs to 12 residues. V lost 6 bases and J 0 bases, leaving 5 bases between the germline ends. Germline-derived CDR1 and CDR2 are MDHEN and SYDVKM. The CDR3 DNA follows: TGTGCCAGCAGCCTTTTGAACACTGAAGCTTTCTTT. This encodes CASSLLNTEAFF.

The chain is built from TRBV18 and TRBJ1-1; no clear D gene. The CDR3 is made up of 14 amino acids. The germline CDR1 and CDR2 sequences are KGHSH and LQKENI. The V gene lost 5 bases and the J gene lost 0 bases, with 10 bases spanning the gap. The CDR3 region is CASSSQNMNTEAFF. Here the CDR3 DNA reads TGTGCCAGCTCATCACAGAACATGAACACTGAAGCTTTCTTT.